This is a list of T cell receptor beta chains from one sample in a study of T cell repertoires in cytomegalovirus infection. Each CDR3 protein is one row after TCRdb ran MiXCR on the reads. The sample consists of nearly 700,000 distinct CDR3 sequences, roughly 36% of them appearing once. These receptors lack a known antigen. Material: cultured PBMCs, obtained from culture after CMV antigen stimulation. These receptors were taken from a human donor in good health (CMV status not recorded). Some clones in this sample may be carry-over from other donors' samples. Both conserved end residues are part of each CDR3. A D gene is named only where the DNA matches it firmly. Clone size is given for some rows only: seen once, a few or many times, or a class if the clone is expanded.

CDR3 protein,CDR3 DNA,J gene,clone size,V gene,D gene
CSAKRGSWARTDTQYF,TGCAGTGCTAAACGGGGGTCATGGGCTCGAACAGATACGCAGTATTTT,TRBJ2-3,NA,TRBV20-1,NA
CASSQDRATGELFF,TGCGCCAGCAGCCAAGATCGGGCGACCGGGGAGCTGTTTTTT,TRBJ2-2,NA,TRBV4-3,NA
CASSLRGGQNSPLHF,TGTGCCAGCAGCCTACGCGGGGGGCAAAATTCACCCCTCCACTTT,TRBJ1-6,NA,TRBV7-6,NA
CASSLSGTLSYEQYF,TGTGCCAGCAGTTTATCCGGGACACTATCCTACGAGCAGTACTTC,TRBJ2-7,NA,TRBV6-2/TRBV6-3,NA
CASTLLGQGRWSSGNTIYF,TGTGCCAGCACGCTACTGGGACAGGGAAGATGGAGCTCTGGAAACACCATATATTTT,TRBJ1-3,NA,TRBV12-3/TRBV12-4,TRBD1
CASSPGQGIGDTQYF,TGTGCCAGCAGTCCGGGACAGGGAATTGGGGATACGCAGTATTTT,TRBJ2-3,NA,TRBV2,TRBD1
CASSSATTGPYGYTF,TGTGCCAGCAGCTCAGCGACTACAGGGCCCTATGGCTACACCTTC,TRBJ1-2,few,TRBV7-9,NA
CASSHSTGGAHGYTF,TGCGCCAGCAGCCACTCGACAGGGGGCGCGCATGGCTACACCTTC,TRBJ1-2,few,TRBV4-1,TRBD1
CASSLHSGAHSYNEQFF,TGTGCCAGCAGCCTTCATAGCGGGGCCCACTCCTACAATGAGCAGTTCTTC,TRBJ2-1,NA,TRBV11-3,TRBD2
CAIRDSSSYEQYF,TGTGCCATCCGGGACAGCTCATCCTACGAGCAGTACTTC,TRBJ2-7,NA,TRBV10-3,TRBD1
CASTGFGDQPQHF,TGTGCCAGCACGGGGTTTGGGGACCAGCCCCAGCATTTT,TRBJ1-5,NA,TRBV28,NA
CASSSGLFTDTQYF,TGTGCCAGCAGCTCCGGACTTTTCACAGATACGCAGTATTTT,TRBJ2-3,many,TRBV7-2,NA
CAVSRDRVHEQYF,TGTGCCGTATCCCGGGACAGGGTGCACGAGCAGTACTTC,TRBJ2-7,few,TRBV10-3,TRBD1
CSVEVPSVSTDTQYF,TGCAGCGTTGAAGTCCCTAGCGTAAGCACAGATACGCAGTATTTT,TRBJ2-3,once,TRBV29-1,NA
CASSQGLPRGHFGAFF,TGCGCCAGCAGCCAAGGTCTTCCCAGGGGGCATTTTGGAGCTTTCTTT,TRBJ1-1,NA,TRBV4-1,TRBD1
CASSPRLVDTQYF,TGTGCCAGCAGCCCAAGACTAGTTGATACGCAGTATTTT,TRBJ2-3,NA,TRBV7-4,NA
CASMKRLTNYGYTF,TGTGCCAGCATGAAGAGGCTAACTAACTATGGCTACACCTTC,TRBJ1-2,NA,TRBV2,NA
CASSFRASGGMDTQYF,TGTGCCAGCAGTTTCCGGGCCAGTGGGGGTATGGATACGCAGTATTTT,TRBJ2-3,NA,TRBV27,NA
CATSGGGQGNIQYF,TGTGCCACCAGCGGGGGGGGACAGGGCAACATTCAGTACTTC,TRBJ2-4,NA,TRBV15,TRBD1
CSVGQSGDTQYF,TGCAGCGTCGGGCAATCCGGAGATACGCAGTATTTT,TRBJ2-3,NA,TRBV29-1,NA
CASSPPGRSNQPQHF,TGTGCCAGCAGTCCCCCGGGCAGAAGCAATCAGCCCCAGCATTTT,TRBJ1-5,NA,TRBV28,NA
CASSEALLGLQGVNEKLFF,TGTGCCAGCAGTGAAGCTCTGTTGGGTCTACAGGGAGTGAATGAAAAACTGTTTTTT,TRBJ1-4,few,TRBV6-1,NA
CASSTGLAANTGELFF,TGTGCCAGCAGTACGGGACTAGCGGCAAACACCGGGGAGCTGTTTTTT,TRBJ2-2,few,TRBV12-3/TRBV12-4,TRBD2
CASSPGTLGSSYNEQFF,TGCGCCAGCAGCCCGGGTACCTTAGGGAGCTCCTACAATGAGCAGTTCTTC,TRBJ2-1,many,TRBV4-1,NA
CASSHRQGTRRGEQYF,TGTGCCAGCAGTCATAGACAGGGGACCCGGCGGGGCGAGCAGTACTTC,TRBJ2-7,few,TRBV6-5,TRBD1
CASSPLFRRSSYEQYF,TGCGCCAGCAGCCCCCTTTTTCGCCGGAGCTCCTACGAGCAGTACTTC,TRBJ2-7,NA,TRBV4-1,NA
CATSRDHELEAFF,TGTGCCACCAGCAGAGATCATGAGTTAGAAGCTTTCTTT,TRBJ1-1,few,TRBV15,NA
CAITQGPANYGYTF,TGTGCCATCACCCAGGGCCCAGCTAACTATGGCTACACCTTC,TRBJ1-2,NA,TRBV10-3,NA
CASSLAVAGEVPQHF,TGTGCCAGCAGCTTAGCGGTCGCAGGGGAGGTTCCCCAGCATTTT,TRBJ1-5,few,TRBV7-8,NA
CASRTTGEGETQYF,TGTGCCAGCAGAACTACAGGGGAGGGGGAGACCCAGTACTTC,TRBJ2-5,few,TRBV11-2,NA
CASSLKKKNLAGRGIDTQYF,TGTGCCAGCAGCTTAAAAAAAAAGAACCTAGCAGGGCGGGGTATAGATACGCAGTATTTT,TRBJ2-3,NA,TRBV7-2,NA
CSVGGFNQPQHF,TGCAGTGTAGGAGGGTTCAATCAGCCCCAGCATTTT,TRBJ1-5,few,TRBV20-1,NA
CASSFRSGAGAFF,TGTGCCAGCAGTTTCCGGTCGGGAGCTGGAGCTTTCTTT,TRBJ1-1,few,TRBV12-3/TRBV12-4,NA
CAIPRGGDQPQHF,TGTGCCATCCCGAGGGGGGGGGATCAGCCCCAGCATTTT,TRBJ1-5,NA,TRBV10-3,NA
CASKEDNSYNEQFF,TGTGCCAGCAAGGAGGACAACTCCTACAATGAGCAGTTCTTC,TRBJ2-1,NA,TRBV6-6,NA
CASSQVSQDTQYF,TGCGCCAGCAGCCAGGTTAGCCAAGATACGCAGTATTTT,TRBJ2-3,NA,TRBV4-1,NA
CASRLRGPYEQYF,TGTGCCAGCAGATTGCGGGGACCCTACGAGCAGTACTTC,TRBJ2-7,few,TRBV7-2,NA
CASSVLSGSRRETQYF,TGTGCCAGCAGTGTGCTTAGCGGGAGTCGGCGGGAGACCCAGTACTTC,TRBJ2-5,few,TRBV28,TRBD2
CASSFDWGTDTQYF,TGTGCCAGCAGCTTCGACTGGGGCACAGATACGCAGTATTTT,TRBJ2-3,NA,TRBV7-2,NA
CASSTRTGLLTDTQYF,TGTGCCAGCAGCACCCGTACAGGGCTCCTTACAGATACGCAGTATTTT,TRBJ2-3,once,TRBV7-2,NA
CSAREAGDTDTQYF,TGCAGTGCTAGAGAGGCGGGGGACACAGATACGCAGTATTTT,TRBJ2-3,NA,TRBV20-1,TRBD2
CASSHPGLARNEQFF,TGTGCCAGCAGTCATCCGGGACTAGCGCGTAATGAGCAGTTCTTC,TRBJ2-1,NA,TRBV6-2/TRBV6-3,TRBD2